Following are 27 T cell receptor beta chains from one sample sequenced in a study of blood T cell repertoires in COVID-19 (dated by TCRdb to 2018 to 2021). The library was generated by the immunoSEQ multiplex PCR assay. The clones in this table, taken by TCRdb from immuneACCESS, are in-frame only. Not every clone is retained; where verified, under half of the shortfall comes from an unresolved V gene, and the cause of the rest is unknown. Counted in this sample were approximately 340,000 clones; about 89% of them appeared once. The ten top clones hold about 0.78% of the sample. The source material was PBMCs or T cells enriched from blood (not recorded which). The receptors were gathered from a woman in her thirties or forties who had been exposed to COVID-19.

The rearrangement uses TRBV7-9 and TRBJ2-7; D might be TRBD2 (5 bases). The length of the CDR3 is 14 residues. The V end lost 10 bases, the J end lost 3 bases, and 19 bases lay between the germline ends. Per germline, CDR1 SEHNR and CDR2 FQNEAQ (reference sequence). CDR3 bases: TGTGCCACACGGGGATCAGGACTGAACTACGAGCAGTACTTC. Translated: CATRGSGLNYEQYF.

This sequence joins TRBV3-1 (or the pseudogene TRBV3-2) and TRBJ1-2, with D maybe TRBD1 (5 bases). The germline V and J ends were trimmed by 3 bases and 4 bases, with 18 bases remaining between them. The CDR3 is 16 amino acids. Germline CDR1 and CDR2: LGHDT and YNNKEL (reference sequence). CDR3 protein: CASSHYPGMGIYGYTF. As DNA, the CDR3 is TGTGCCAGCAGCCATTATCCAGGGATGGGTATCTATGGCTACACCTTC.

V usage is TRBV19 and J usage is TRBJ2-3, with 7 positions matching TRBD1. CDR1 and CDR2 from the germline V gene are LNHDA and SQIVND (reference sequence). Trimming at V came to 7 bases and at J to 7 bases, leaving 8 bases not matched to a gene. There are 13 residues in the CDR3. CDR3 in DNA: TGTGCCAGTATCTCTAACAGGGGTTATACGCAGTATTTT. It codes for CASISNRGYTQYF. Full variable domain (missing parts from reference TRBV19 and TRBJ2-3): DGGITQSPKYLFRKEGQNVTLSCEQNLNHDAMYWYRQDPGQGLRLIYYSQIVNDFQKGDIAEGYSVSREKKESFPLTVTSAQKNPTAFYLCASISNRGYTQYFGPGTRLTVL.

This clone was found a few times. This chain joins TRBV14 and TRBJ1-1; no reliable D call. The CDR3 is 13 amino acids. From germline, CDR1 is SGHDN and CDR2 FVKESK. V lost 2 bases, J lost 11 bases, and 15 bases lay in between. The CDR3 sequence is CASSQISAIEAFF. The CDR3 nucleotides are TGTGCCAGCAGCCAAATATCAGCGATCGAGGCTTTCTTT.

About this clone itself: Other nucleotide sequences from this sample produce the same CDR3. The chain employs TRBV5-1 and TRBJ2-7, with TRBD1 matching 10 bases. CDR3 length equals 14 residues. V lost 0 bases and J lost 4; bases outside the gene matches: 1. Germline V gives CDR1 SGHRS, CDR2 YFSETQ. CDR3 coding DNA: TGCGCCAGCAGCTTGGGGACAGGGGGTTACGAGCAGTACTTC. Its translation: CASSLGTGGYEQYF.

For the CDR3, the DNA is TGTGCCAGTAGTATAGGGAGTTACTACGAGCAGTACTTC. Translated, it gives CASSIGSYYEQYF. The chain links TRBV19 to TRBJ2-7, with D uncertain. The V and J ends lost 1 base and 3 bases respectively, with 7 bases between them. The germline gives CDR1 LNHDA, CDR2 SQIVND (reference sequence). The CDR3 length is 13 residues.

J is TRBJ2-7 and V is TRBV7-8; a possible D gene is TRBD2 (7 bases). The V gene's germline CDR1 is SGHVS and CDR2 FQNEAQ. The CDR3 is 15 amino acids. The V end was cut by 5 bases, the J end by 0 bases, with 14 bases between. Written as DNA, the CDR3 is TGTGCCAGCAGCCCCCGTCGGGGGGCCTCCTACGAGCAGTACTTC. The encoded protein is CASSPRRGASYEQYF.

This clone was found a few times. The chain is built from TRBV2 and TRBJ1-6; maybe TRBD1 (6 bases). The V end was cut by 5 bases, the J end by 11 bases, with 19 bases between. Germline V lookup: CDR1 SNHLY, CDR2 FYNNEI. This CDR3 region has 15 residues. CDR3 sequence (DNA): TGTGCCAGCAGTAACCGAGGACAGCGAACAACACCCCTCCACTTT. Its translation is CASSNRGQRTTPLHF.

The CDR3 protein is CSVGATGGWTEAFF. In DNA form, the CDR3 reads TGCAGCGTTGGAGCGACAGGGGGTTGGACTGAAGCTTTCTTT. J is TRBJ1-1 and V is TRBV29-1, with 9 bases identical to TRBD1. V lost 4 bases to trimming and J lost 5 bases; unmatched junction nucleotides: 8. CDR1 is SQVTM and CDR2 is ANQGSEA in the germline V gene. The CDR3 length is 14 residues.

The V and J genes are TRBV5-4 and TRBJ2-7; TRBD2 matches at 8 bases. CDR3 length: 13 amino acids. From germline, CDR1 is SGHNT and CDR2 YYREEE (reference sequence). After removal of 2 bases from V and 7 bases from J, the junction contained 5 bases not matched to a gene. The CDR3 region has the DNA TGTGCCAGCAGCTTTAGCGGGATGGGTGAGCAGTACTTC. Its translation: CASSFSGMGEQYF.

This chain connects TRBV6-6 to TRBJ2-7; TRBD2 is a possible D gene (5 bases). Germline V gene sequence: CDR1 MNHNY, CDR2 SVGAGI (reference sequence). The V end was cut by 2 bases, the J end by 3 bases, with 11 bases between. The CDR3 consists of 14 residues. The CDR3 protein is CASSYPGGSYEQYF. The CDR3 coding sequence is TGTGCCAGCAGTTACCCGGGTGGGAGCTACGAGCAGTACTTC.

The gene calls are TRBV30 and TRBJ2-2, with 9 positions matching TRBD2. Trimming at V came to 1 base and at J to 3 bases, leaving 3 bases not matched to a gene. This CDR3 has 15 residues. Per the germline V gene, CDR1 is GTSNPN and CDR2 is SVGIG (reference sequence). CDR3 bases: TGTGCCTGGAGTGGGGCGGGAGGGTACACCGGGGAGCTGTTTTTT. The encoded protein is CAWSGAGGYTGELFF.

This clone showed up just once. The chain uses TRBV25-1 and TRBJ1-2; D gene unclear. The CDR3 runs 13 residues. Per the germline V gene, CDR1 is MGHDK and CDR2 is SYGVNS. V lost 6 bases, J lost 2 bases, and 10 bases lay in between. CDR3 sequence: CASSRDKNYGYTF. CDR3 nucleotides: TGTGCCAGCAGCCGAGACAAGAACTATGGCTACACCTTC.

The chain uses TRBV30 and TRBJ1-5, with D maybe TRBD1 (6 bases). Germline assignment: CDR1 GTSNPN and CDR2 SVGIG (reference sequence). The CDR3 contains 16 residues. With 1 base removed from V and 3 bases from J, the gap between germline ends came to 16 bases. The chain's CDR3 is CAWSEKQGWINQPQHF. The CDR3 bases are TGTGCCTGGAGTGAAAAACAGGGATGGATCAATCAGCCCCAGCATTTT.

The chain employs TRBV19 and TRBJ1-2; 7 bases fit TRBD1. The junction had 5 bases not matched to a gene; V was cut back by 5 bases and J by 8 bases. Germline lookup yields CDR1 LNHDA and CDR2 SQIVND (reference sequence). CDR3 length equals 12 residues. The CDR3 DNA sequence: TGTGCCAGTAGTGTAAACAGGGGCGGCTACACCTTC. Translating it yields CASSVNRGGYTF.

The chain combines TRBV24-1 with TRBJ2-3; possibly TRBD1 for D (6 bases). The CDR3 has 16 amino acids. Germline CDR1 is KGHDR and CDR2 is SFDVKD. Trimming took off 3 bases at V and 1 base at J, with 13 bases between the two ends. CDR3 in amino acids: CATSDIRGFGTDTQYF. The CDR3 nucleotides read TGTGCCACCAGTGATATCAGGGGTTTTGGCACAGATACGCAGTATTTT.

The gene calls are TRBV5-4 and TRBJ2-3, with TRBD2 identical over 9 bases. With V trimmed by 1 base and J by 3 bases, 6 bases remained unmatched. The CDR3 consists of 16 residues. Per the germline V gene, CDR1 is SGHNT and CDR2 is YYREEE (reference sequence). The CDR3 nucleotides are TGTGCCAGCAGCTTGCTGGGCGGGGGGGCTACAGATACGCAGTATTTT. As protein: CASSLLGGGATDTQYF.

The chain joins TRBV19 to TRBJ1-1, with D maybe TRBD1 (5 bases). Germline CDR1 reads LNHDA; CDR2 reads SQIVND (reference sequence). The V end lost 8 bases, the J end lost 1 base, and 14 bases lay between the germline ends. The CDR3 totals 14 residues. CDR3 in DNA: TGTGCCAGTTGCCGGGGGTACAGGAACACTGAAGCTTTCTTT. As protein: CASCRGYRNTEAFF.

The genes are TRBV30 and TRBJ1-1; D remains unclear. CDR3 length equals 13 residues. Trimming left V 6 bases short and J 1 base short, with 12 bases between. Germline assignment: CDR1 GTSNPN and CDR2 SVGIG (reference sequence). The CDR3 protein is CACSPPGNTEAFF. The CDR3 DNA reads TGTGCCTGCTCTCCCCCAGGGAACACTGAAGCTTTCTTT.

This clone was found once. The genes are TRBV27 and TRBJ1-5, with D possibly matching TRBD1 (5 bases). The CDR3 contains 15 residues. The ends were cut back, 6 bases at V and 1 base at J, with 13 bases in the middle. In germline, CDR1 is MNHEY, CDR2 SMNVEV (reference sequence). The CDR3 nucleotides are TGTGCCAGCAGCGACTGGGGGGGAAGCAATCAGCCCCAGCATTTT. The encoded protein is CASSDWGGSNQPQHF.

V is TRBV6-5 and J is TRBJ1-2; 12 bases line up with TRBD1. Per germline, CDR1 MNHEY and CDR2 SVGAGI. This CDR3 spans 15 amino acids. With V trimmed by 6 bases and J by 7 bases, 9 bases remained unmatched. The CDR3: CASRSPGQGAGGYTF. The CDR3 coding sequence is TGTGCCAGCAGATCCCCGGGACAGGGGGCTGGTGGCTACACCTTC.

DNA for the CDR3: TGCGCCAGCAGCCAAGATCACAGCTCTGGGGCCAACGTCCTGACTTTC. As protein: CASSQDHSSGANVLTF. The chain joins TRBV4-3 to TRBJ2-6, with D unclear. This CDR3 contains 16 residues. The ends were cut back, 0 bases at V and 0 bases at J, with 6 bases in the middle. Per germline, CDR1 LGHNA and CDR2 YSLEER.

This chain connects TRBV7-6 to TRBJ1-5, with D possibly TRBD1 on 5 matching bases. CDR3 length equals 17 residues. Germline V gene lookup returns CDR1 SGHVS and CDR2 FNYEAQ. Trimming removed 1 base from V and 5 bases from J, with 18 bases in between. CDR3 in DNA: TGTGCCAGCAGCTTAGATCTGGGGGGTAATGGCCATCAGCCCCAGCATTTT. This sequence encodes CASSLDLGGNGHQPQHF.

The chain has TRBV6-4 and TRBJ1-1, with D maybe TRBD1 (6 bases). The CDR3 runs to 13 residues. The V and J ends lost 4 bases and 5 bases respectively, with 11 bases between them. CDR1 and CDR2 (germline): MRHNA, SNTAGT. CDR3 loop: CASSAKQGTEAFF. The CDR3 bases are TGTGCCAGCAGTGCCAAACAGGGTACTGAAGCTTTCTTT.

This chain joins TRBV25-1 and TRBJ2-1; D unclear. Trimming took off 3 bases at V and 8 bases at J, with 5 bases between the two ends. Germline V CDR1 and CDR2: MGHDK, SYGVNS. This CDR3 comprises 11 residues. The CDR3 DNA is TGTGCCAGCAGTGATCTGTATGAGCAGTTCTTC. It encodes CASSDLYEQFF.

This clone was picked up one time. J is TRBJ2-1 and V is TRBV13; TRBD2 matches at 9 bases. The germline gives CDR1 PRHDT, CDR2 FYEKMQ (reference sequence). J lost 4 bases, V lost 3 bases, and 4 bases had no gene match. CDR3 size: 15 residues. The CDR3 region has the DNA TGTGCCAGCAGCTTTCTGAGCGGGAGGTACAATGAGCAGTTCTTC. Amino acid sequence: CASSFLSGRYNEQFF.

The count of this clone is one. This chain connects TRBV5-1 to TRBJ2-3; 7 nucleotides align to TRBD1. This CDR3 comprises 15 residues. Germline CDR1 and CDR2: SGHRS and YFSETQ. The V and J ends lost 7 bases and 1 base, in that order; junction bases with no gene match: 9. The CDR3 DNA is TGCGCCAGCCGCAGCCGTGGACAGGGCACAGATACGCAGTATTTT. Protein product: CASRSRGQGTDTQYF.